What follows describes a single TCR beta chain. The antigen remains undetermined. This sample is drawn from a study of OX40 agonist ivuxolimab in advanced cancers. Study findings and constraints: The work left the antigen specificity of expanded peripheral T cells undetermined.

CDR3 length equals 12 residues. V was trimmed by 3 bases and J by 11 bases, leaving 13 bases between them. The germline V gene has CDR1 SGHVS and CDR2 FNYEAQ. Here immunoSEQ multiplex PCR was the method, and the copy in TCRdb shows in-frame clones only, minus some. The sample records over 35,000 clones, around 84% being singletons. Specimen: CD4+ or CD8+ T cells sorted from blood, collected in a trial of the OX40 agonist ivuxolimab. The TCR sequence derives from an adult with an advanced solid tumor such as melanoma, head and neck, liver or kidney cancer. The rearrangement joins TRBV7-6 to TRBJ1-1, with a weak D call TRBD1 (5 bases). The CDR3 here is CASSFLGGIAFF. The CDR3 DNA reads as TGTGCCAGCAGCTTCCTGGGGGGTATCGCTTTCTTT.